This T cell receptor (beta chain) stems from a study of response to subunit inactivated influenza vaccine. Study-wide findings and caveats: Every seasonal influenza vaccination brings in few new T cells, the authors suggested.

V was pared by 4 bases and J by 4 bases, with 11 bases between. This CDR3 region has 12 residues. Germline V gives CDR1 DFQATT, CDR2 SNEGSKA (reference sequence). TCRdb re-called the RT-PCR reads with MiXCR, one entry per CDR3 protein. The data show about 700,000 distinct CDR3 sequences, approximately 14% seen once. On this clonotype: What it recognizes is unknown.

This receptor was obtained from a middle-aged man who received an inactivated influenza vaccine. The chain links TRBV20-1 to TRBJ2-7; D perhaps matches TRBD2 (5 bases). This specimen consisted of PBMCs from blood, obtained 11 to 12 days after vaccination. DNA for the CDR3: TGCAGTGCTACCGGGGATAGGTACGAGCAGTACTTC. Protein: CSATGDRYEQYF.